Below are 3 T cell receptor beta chains sequenced from a single sample in a study of T cells after posttransplantation cyclophosphamide. Sequenced by immunoSEQ multiplex PCR; TCRdb stores in-frame clones only, minus some. The table records around 66,000 clones, 90% to 95% of them present only once. The sequenced sample consisted of PBMCs. Receptors were obtained from a woman in her thirties in good health and a related stem cell transplant donor.

V gene TRBV27 combines with J gene TRBJ1-1; TRBD1 matches at 9 bases. Losses at the gene ends were 6 bases for V and 10 bases for J; bases not matched to a gene: 12. The V gene's germline CDR1 is MNHEY and CDR2 SMNVEV (reference sequence). This CDR3 region has 14 residues. CDR3 protein: CASSPTGGSIRAFF. Here the CDR3 DNA reads TGTGCCAGCAGCCCCACAGGGGGCTCTATAAGAGCTTTCTTT.

The V gene is TRBV19, the J gene TRBJ1-2; possible D gene TRBD1, 6 bases. The germline V and J ends were trimmed by 7 bases and 4 bases, with 19 bases remaining between them. The CDR3 extends over 15 amino acids. Germline V lookup: CDR1 LNHDA, CDR2 SQIVND (reference sequence). The CDR3 coding sequence is TGTGCCAGTAAGACCGATAGGGGGAGTGCCTATGGCTACACCTTC. Translating it yields CASKTDRGSAYGYTF.

The J gene is TRBJ1-3, the V gene TRBV6-1; D is perhaps TRBD1 (6 bases). This CDR3 has 14 amino acids. Germline assignment: CDR1 MNHNS and CDR2 SASEGT. The V end lost 8 bases, the J end lost 2 bases, and 13 bases lay between the germline ends. The CDR3 DNA sequence: TGTGCCAGCGGGGGGTCAGGGGCTGGAAACACCATATATTTT. Translated: CASGGSGAGNTIYF.